This T cell receptor (beta chain) was captured by sequencing in a study of cytomegalovirus exposure and HLA in healthy donors. Sequenced by immunoSEQ multiplex PCR; TCRdb stores in-frame clones only, minus some. This table holds 150,000 to 200,000 clones, just under 85% found once. A word on this clone: Its specificity is not known.

CDR1 is MNHEY, CDR2 SVGAGI, per germline. This CDR3 is built from 15 residues. With 0 bases clipped from V and 7 bases from J, the junction kept 5 bases outside the gene matches. General observations from the study: Most sequenced TCRs were rare (though some public TCRs occurred in many donors).

What was sequenced was PBMCs. The chain employs TRBV6-5 and TRBJ1-4; 7 bases fit TRBD1. This receptor was obtained from a man aged 25 to 45 in good health and CMV-seropositive. The CDR3: CASSYSKGAGEKLFF. The CDR3 nucleotides read TGTGCCAGCAGTTACTCGAAGGGGGCTGGTGAAAAACTGTTTTTT.